The T cell receptor beta chain described here comes from a study of B cell selection in AIRE deficiency. This CDR3 is built from 14 residues. The germline V and J ends were trimmed by 8 bases and 1 base, with 13 bases remaining between them. CDR1 is MNHEY, CDR2 SVGAGI, per germline. Produced via immunoSEQ multiplex PCR; TCRdb's table is partial and in-frame only. The sample lists some 21,000 clones; about 95% were seen once. Sorted regulatory T cells were CD4-positive, CD25-high and CD127-low or negative. The specimen sequenced was Tregs sorted from PBMCs. The chain uses TRBV6-5 and TRBJ2-3; D unclear. The clonotype comes from a human donor with AIRE deficiency. CDR3 sequence reads: CASGSEWGTDTQYF. CDR3 DNA: TGTGCCAGCGGATCGGAGTGGGGCACAGATACGCAGTATTTT.